This TCR beta chain was obtained from a study of neurological immune-mediated disorders. Overall study findings and caveats: CDR3 amino acid sequences of expanded clones were not shared across subjects, a result suggesting private repertoires in all groups.

The CDR3 consists of 10 residues. Germline CDR1 SQVTM, CDR2 ANQGSEA. This clonotype has a count of ten or more. Antigen: not known. At one boundary the junction diverges from the germline segment, which might be a read error. A 10-nucleotide random UMI tagged transcripts in template-switch 5'RACE cDNA synthesis. Each CDR3 protein is one row after TCRdb ran MiXCR on the 5' RACE reads. The table includes almost 30,000 distinct CDR3 sequences, about an eighth detected once. This clonotype was sampled from a woman aged 60-75 years in good health. Sequencing was carried out using PBMCs. The rearrangement joins TRBV29-1 to TRBJ1-2; maybe TRBD1 (6 bases). The CDR3 region has the DNA TGCAGCGTCGGGGACACCTCTTGGGCCTTC. It yields the protein CSVGDTSWAF.